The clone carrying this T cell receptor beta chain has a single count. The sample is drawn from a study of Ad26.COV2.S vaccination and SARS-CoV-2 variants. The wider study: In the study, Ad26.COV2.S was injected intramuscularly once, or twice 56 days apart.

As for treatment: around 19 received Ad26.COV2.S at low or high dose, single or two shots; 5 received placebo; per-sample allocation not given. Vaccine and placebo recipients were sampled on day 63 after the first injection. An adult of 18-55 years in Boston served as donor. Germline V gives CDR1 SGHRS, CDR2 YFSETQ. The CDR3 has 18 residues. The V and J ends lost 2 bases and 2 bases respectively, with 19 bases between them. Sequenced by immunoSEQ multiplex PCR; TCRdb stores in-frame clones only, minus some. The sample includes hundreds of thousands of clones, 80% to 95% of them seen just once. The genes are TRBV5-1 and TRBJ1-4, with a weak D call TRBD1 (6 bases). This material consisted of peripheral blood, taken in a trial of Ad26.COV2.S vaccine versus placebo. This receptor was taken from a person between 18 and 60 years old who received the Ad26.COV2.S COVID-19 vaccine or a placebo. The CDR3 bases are TGCGCCAGCAGCTTCATCAAGGGGGGCGCGAGTACTAATGAAAAACTGTTTTTT. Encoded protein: CASSFIKGGASTNEKLFF.